This TCR beta chain derives from a study of a mutant IDH1 vaccine in newly diagnosed glioma. In the study overall: Among treated patients, about 62% were male and around 40% female, and mean age was around 40 years. Visit V12 was conducted at week 35 as the safety follow-up. Visit V13 came later, at week 47.

Profiling relied on immunoSEQ multiplex PCR, and the TCRdb table lists in-frame clones only, not all of them. The table lists some 10,000 clones, 81% of them singletons, with around 18% in the top ten. V was clipped by 4 bases and J by 4 bases; unmatched bases: 7. Per germline, CDR1 GTSNPN and CDR2 SVGIG (reference sequence). The CDR3 loop spans 15 amino acids. Indicated time point: week 47, end of study. Each vaccine dose was 300 ug of mutant IDH1 20-mer peptide, with topical imiquimod. Eight vaccinations were given in weeks 1, 3, 5, 7, 11, 15, 19 and 23. Each astrocytoma in the donors was new, WHO grade 3 or 4, IDH1-mutant and ATRX-lost. Concerning this clone itself: What it binds is unknown.

Material: PBMCs, obtained from a glioma patient whose treatment included an IDH1 peptide vaccine. The receptor was derived from a young man with glioma. V is TRBV30 and J is TRBJ2-7; 13 nucleotides agree with TRBD2. This CDR3 reads CAWTPGLAGVYEQYF. CDR3 bases: TGTGCCTGGACCCCCGGACTAGCGGGAGTTTACGAGCAGTACTTC.